What follows are 23 T cell receptor beta chains derived from one specimen sequenced in a study of control samples from healthy donors and cancer patients. Profiling relied on immunoSEQ multiplex PCR, and the TCRdb table lists in-frame clones only, not all of them. In the table there are some 100,000 clones, more than 85% of which are singletons. Material for sequencing was blood. The receptors were gathered from a woman aged 45-59 years in good health.

This chain connects TRBV24-1 to TRBJ2-2; weak D call: TRBD2 (6 bases). There are 19 residues in the CDR3. Germline CDR1 KGHDR, CDR2 SFDVKD. V shed 0 bases and J shed 0 bases, with 16 bases lying between them. CDR3 nucleotides: TGTGCCACCAGTGATTTGAGGGGTAGCGGTAACGCGAACACCGGGGAGCTGTTTTTT. Its protein is CATSDLRGSGNANTGELFF.

This rearrangement joins TRBV29-1 to TRBJ2-2, with 10 bases that match TRBD1. V gave up 4 bases and J gave up 1 base; unmatched junction bases: 6. The CDR3 loop spans 16 amino acids. Germline lookup yields CDR1 SQVTM and CDR2 ANQGSEA. The DNA for the CDR3 is TGCAGCGTTGGGGCGACAGGGGGCAGGAACACCGGGGAGCTGTTTTTT. It specifies CSVGATGGRNTGELFF.

The rearrangement joins TRBV29-1 to TRBJ2-7, with D tentatively TRBD2 (5 bases). V was shortened by 4 bases and J by 5 bases, with 15 bases between the two germline ends. CDR1 is SQVTM and CDR2 is ANQGSEA in the germline V gene. The CDR3 is 13 amino acids. DNA of the CDR3: TGCAGCGTTGCGTTTGGACTGAGGGACGAGCAGTACTTC. Its protein is CSVAFGLRDEQYF.

The chain uses TRBV29-1 and TRBJ2-7; D gene uncertain. Per germline, CDR1 SQVTM and CDR2 ANQGSEA. The CDR3 sequence is 14 residues long. Trimming removed 1 base at V and 2 bases at J, with 12 bases between. The CDR3 DNA sequence: TGCAGCGTTGAAGTCCCTCCCATCCCCTACGAGCAGTACTTC. Translated: CSVEVPPIPYEQYF.

This clone was picked up one time. V and J are TRBV9 and TRBJ2-3, with a tentative D call TRBD1 (5 bases). CDR1 and CDR2 from the germline V gene are SGDLS and YYNGEE. The CDR3 consists of 13 residues. Trimming removed 0 bases at V and 4 bases at J, with 6 bases between. CDR3 coding DNA: TGTGCCAGCAGCGTAGTAGGGGCAGATACGCAGTATTTT. It encodes CASSVVGADTQYF.

The chain joins TRBV7-3 to TRBJ2-1; TRBD2 matches 13 bases. Trimming at V came to 5 bases and at J to 10 bases, leaving 5 bases not matched to a gene. Germline V CDR1 and CDR2: SGHTA, FQGTGA. The CDR3 is made up of 14 amino acids. The CDR3 here is CASSPTSGGKEQFF. CDR3 coding DNA: TGTGCCAGCAGCCCGACTAGCGGGGGGAAGGAGCAGTTCTTC. Looking up the rest from reference TRBV7-3 and TRBJ2-1 gives the full variable domain: GAGVSQTPSNKVTEKGKYVELRCDPISGHTALYWYRQSLGQGPEFLIYFQGTGAADDSGLPNDRFFAVRPEGSVSTLKIQRTERGDSAVYLCASSPTSGGKEQFFGPGTRLTVL.

There are a few counts of this clone. The chain couples TRBV6-2 or TRBV6-3 to TRBJ1-1; 10 bases map to TRBD1. Germline values: CDR1 MNHEY, CDR2 SVGEGT. V was pared by 2 bases and J by 6 bases, with 6 bases of the junction left unmatched. There are 15 residues in the CDR3. This chain's CDR3 is CASSYLGQGSSEAFF. CDR3 sequence (DNA): TGTGCCAGCAGTTACCTGGGACAGGGGTCGTCTGAAGCTTTCTTT.

CDR3 sequence (DNA): TGTGCCAGCAGTGAAACAGGGGGCGCGTATACCGGGGAGCTGTTTTTT. Amino acid sequence: CASSETGGAYTGELFF. V usage is TRBV6-1 and J usage is TRBJ2-2; 9 positions match TRBD1. Germline V gene lookup returns CDR1 MNHNS and CDR2 SASEGT. With V trimmed by 2 bases and J by 5 bases, 6 bases remained unmatched. The CDR3 length is 16 residues.

The chain joins TRBV30 to TRBJ1-2; TRBD1 might be the D (5 bases). Germline loops: CDR1 GTSNPN, CDR2 SVGIG (reference sequence). Trimming left V 0 bases short and J 4 bases short, with 9 bases between. This CDR3 has 13 amino acids. CDR3 region: CAWSVSGGYGYTF. The DNA for the CDR3 is TGTGCCTGGAGTGTATCGGGGGGCTATGGCTACACCTTC.

The gene calls are TRBV10-3 and TRBJ1-6; D might be TRBD1 (5 bases). Trimming took off 4 bases at V and 10 bases at J, with 8 bases between the two ends. The CDR3 has 12 amino acids. Per the germline V gene, CDR1 is ENHRY and CDR2 is SYGVKD. CDR3: CAISGGGSPLHF. The CDR3 DNA follows: TGTGCCATCAGTGGGGGGGGATCACCCCTCCACTTT.

The gene calls are TRBV5-1 and TRBJ2-1; 8 bases are a match to TRBD1. The CDR3 is 15 amino acids. After removal of 6 bases from V and 5 bases from J, the junction contained 10 bases not matched to a gene. Per germline, CDR1 SGHRS and CDR2 YFSETQ. This CDR3 reads CASTPWGQVDNEQFF. DNA for the CDR3: TGCGCCAGCACTCCGTGGGGACAGGTCGACAATGAGCAGTTCTTC.

The chain couples TRBV18 to TRBJ2-2; a possible D gene is TRBD2 (5 bases). CDR3 length: 13 residues. Germline loops: CDR1 KGHSH, CDR2 LQKENI. Trimming took 4 bases from V and 6 from J, leaving 9 bases between them. CDR3 amino acids: CASSLEGPGELFF. Here the CDR3 DNA reads TGTGCCAGCTCACTAGAGGGCCCCGGGGAGCTGTTTTTT.

V gene TRBV2 combines with J gene TRBJ1-1, with no clear D. There are 11 residues in the CDR3. With 10 bases removed from V and 1 base from J, the gap between germline ends came to 7 bases. Germline values: CDR1 SNHLY, CDR2 FYNNEI. DNA of the CDR3: TGTGCCACGCACAGGAACACTGAAGCTTTCTTT. Its protein product is CATHRNTEAFF.

This sequence joins TRBV7-9 and TRBJ2-1; D uncertain. This CDR3 comprises 15 residues. From germline, CDR1 is SEHNR and CDR2 FQNEAQ (reference sequence). V was pared by 1 base and J by 4 bases, with 11 bases between. CDR3 sequence reads: CASSLVEISYNEQFF. The CDR3 DNA sequence: TGTGCCAGCAGCTTAGTGGAGATTTCATACAATGAGCAGTTCTTC.

This sequence joins TRBV5-1 and TRBJ2-3, with 9 nucleotides matching TRBD2. J gave up 2 bases and V 2 bases, and 6 bases lay outside the gene matches. Germline V gene sequence: CDR1 SGHRS, CDR2 YFSETQ. CDR3 length equals 16 residues. CDR3 sequence reads: CASSFRAGGPTDTQYF. CDR3 in DNA: TGCGCCAGCAGCTTTCGGGCGGGGGGGCCCACAGATACGCAGTATTTT.

This chain joins TRBV6-5 and TRBJ2-1, with TRBD2 identical over 10 bases. Trimming at V came to 0 bases and at J to 7 bases, leaving 6 bases not matched to a gene. The CDR3 is 16 residues long. Germline-derived CDR1 and CDR2 are MNHEY and SVGAGI. CDR3 residues: CASSYSQSGRANEQFF. Written as DNA, the CDR3 is TGTGCCAGCAGTTACTCGCAAAGCGGGAGGGCAAATGAGCAGTTCTTC.

V is TRBV7-6 and J is TRBJ1-2; no firm D call. CDR1 and CDR2 (germline): SGHVS, FNYEAQ. Trimming pared 1 base from V and 6 bases from J, leaving 18 bases between. This CDR3 comprises 16 residues. CDR3 nucleotides: TGTGCCAGCAGCTTAGGTATTCGGACCGCGGTCCATGGCTACACCTTC. It codes for CASSLGIRTAVHGYTF.

The V call is TRBV7-2, the J call TRBJ1-1, with D perhaps TRBD1 (6 bases). Germline V gene data show CDR1 as SGHTA and CDR2 as FQGNSA. The V gene lost 7 bases and the J gene lost 0 bases, with 9 bases spanning the gap. The CDR3 consists of 13 residues. The CDR3 loop is CASTTGMNTEAFF. CDR3 nucleotides: TGTGCCAGCACCACAGGGATGAACACTGAAGCTTTCTTT.

The rearrangement links TRBV7-9 to TRBJ2-1, with 7 bases matching TRBD2. From germline, CDR1 is SEHNR and CDR2 FQNEAQ (reference sequence). V shed 5 bases and J 2 bases; nucleotides not matched to a gene: 6. This CDR3 spans 15 amino acids. The CDR3 sequence is CASSTRLAPYNEQFF. In DNA form, the CDR3 reads TGTGCCAGCAGCACCAGACTAGCCCCCTACAATGAGCAGTTCTTC. Using reference TRBV7-9 and TRBJ2-1 for the parts outside the CDR3, the full variable domain is DTGVSQNPRHKITKRGQNVTFRCDPISEHNRLYWYRQTLGQGPEFLTYFQNEAQLEKSRLLSDRFSAERPKGSFSTLEIQRTEQGDSAMYLCASSTRLAPYNEQFFGPGTRLTVL.

V and J are TRBV4-3 and TRBJ1-1, with TRBD1 matching 7 bases. This CDR3 contains 17 residues. V lost 3 bases and J lost 0; bases outside the gene matches: 10. Germline V lookup: CDR1 LGHNA, CDR2 YSLEER. The CDR3 loop is CASSHRGTANLNTEAFF. CDR3 coding DNA: TGCGCCAGCAGCCACCGAGGGACAGCTAATTTGAACACTGAAGCTTTCTTT.

Only a few counts were recorded for this clone. Other DNA variants within this sample encode the same CDR3. The rearrangement links TRBV7-2 to TRBJ1-4, with 7 nucleotides matching TRBD1. Germline V gene sequence: CDR1 SGHTA, CDR2 FQGNSA. V lost 2 bases, J lost 8 bases, and 8 bases stayed unmatched. The CDR3 length is 15 residues. CDR3 nucleotides: TGTGCCAGCAGCTTATCTCAGGGGGGCGGAGAAAAACTGTTTTTT. This sequence encodes CASSLSQGGGEKLFF.

This clone has just a few counts. Here the CDR3 reads CASSSNRQQTEAFF. The DNA of the CDR3 is TGTGCCAGCAGTTCCAATAGACAGCAAACTGAAGCTTTCTTT. V is TRBV6-5 and J is TRBJ1-1; tentatively, D is TRBD1 (5 bases). Between the trimmed V and J ends, which lost 4 bases and 5 bases, there was a span of 14 bases. This CDR3 is built from 14 residues. Germline CDR1 reads MNHEY; CDR2 reads SVGAGI.

The rearrangement joins TRBV4-3 to TRBJ2-1, with D possibly matching TRBD2 (5 bases). The CDR3 contains 13 residues. CDR1 and CDR2 from the germline V gene are LGHNA and YSLEER. V lost 0 bases and J lost 8, with 8 bases in between. The CDR3 DNA reads as TGCGCCAGCAGCCAAGATCGGGGTGATGAGCAGTTCTTC. This encodes CASSQDRGDEQFF.